The 3 T cell receptor beta chains in this list originate from one sample, sequenced in a study of blood T cell repertoires in COVID-19. Clones were sequenced by immunoSEQ multiplex PCR, and TCRdb holds only the in-frame ones, with some missing. Here the sample spans roughly 210,000 clones, under 90% being singletons. The sequenced material came from peripheral blood. Receptor source: a woman of 80 years or more with COVID-19, enrolled during active disease.

The chain is built from TRBV7-9 and TRBJ1-3, with D hard to call. Germline CDR1 reads SEHNR; CDR2 reads FQNEAQ (reference sequence). Trimming removed 6 bases at V and 4 bases at J, with 16 bases between. The length of the CDR3 is 15 residues. In DNA, the CDR3 is TGTGCCAGCAGTCAAGGGTCGGGGTCCGGAAACACCATATATTTT. This gives the protein CASSQGSGSGNTIYF.

Points on this clone: Its ends do not fully match the called genes, so a read error is possible. Other nucleotide sequences in the sample specify the same CDR3. The chain carries TRBV6-5 and TRBJ1-6; possible D gene TRBD1, 5 bases. This CDR3 has 14 residues. CDR1 is MNHEY and CDR2 is SVGAGI in the germline V gene. CDR3 protein: CASRTQRGNSPLHF. The CDR3 DNA is TGCGCCAGCAGGACCCAAAGGGGTAATTCACCCCTCCACTTT.

This chain joins TRBV5-1 and TRBJ2-3, with D perhaps matching TRBD2 (6 bases). V lost 4 bases to trimming and J lost 14 bases, with 26 bases between them. Looked up from germline, CDR1 is SGHRS and CDR2 is YFSETQ. The CDR3 totals 15 residues. CDR3 nucleotides: TGCGCCAGCAGCCCGACGGCGGGGACGGGGCAACAGATGTATTTT. Encoded protein: CASSPTAGTGQQMYF.